The 32 T cell receptor beta chains reported below all come from one sample, sequenced in a study of T cell responses to AZD1222 COVID-19 vaccine. The data were produced by immunoSEQ multiplex PCR, yet TCRdb's version contains in-frame clones alone and is incomplete. This table has 200,000 to 250,000 clones, 93% appearing once. The sample consisted of peripheral blood, taken on day 0 of MenACWY control vaccination. The receptors come from an adult in good health.

The V call is TRBV3-1 (or the pseudogene TRBV3-2), the J call TRBJ2-7; possibly TRBD1 or TRBD2 for D (5 bases each). The CDR3 is 15 amino acids. CDR1 is LGHDT, CDR2 YNNKEL, per germline (reference sequence). Trimming took off 4 bases at V and 5 bases at J, with 18 bases between the two ends. CDR3 nucleotides: TGTGCCAGCAGCCGGGACGGACACCAATTCGACGAGCAGTACTTC. Protein: CASSRDGHQFDEQYF.

The gene calls are TRBV30 and TRBJ1-5, with 9 positions matching TRBD1. This CDR3 is 16 amino acids long. Germline CDR1 and CDR2: GTSNPN and SVGIG (reference sequence). Trimming removed 3 bases from V and 0 bases from J; junction bases left unmatched: 6. This chain's CDR3 is CAWRTGGGYSNQPQHF. For the CDR3, the DNA is TGTGCCTGGAGAACAGGGGGCGGCTATAGCAATCAGCCCCAGCATTTT.

The V gene is TRBV28, the J gene TRBJ2-3; 10 bases fit TRBD2. Germline V gene lookup returns CDR1 MDHEN and CDR2 SYDVKM. The CDR3 loop spans 17 amino acids. After removal of 2 bases from V and 2 bases from J, the junction contained 7 bases not matched to a gene. The CDR3 reads CASSLSGGAFPTDTQYF. CDR3 in DNA: TGTGCCAGCAGTTTAAGCGGGGGGGCTTTCCCCACAGATACGCAGTATTTT.

This chain uses TRBV23-1 with TRBJ1-2; 7 nucleotides line up with TRBD1. TRBV23-1 falls under the ORF class, with uncertain function. After removal of 0 bases from V and 7 bases from J, the junction contained 14 bases not matched to a gene. This CDR3 has 17 amino acids. CDR3 DNA: TGCGCCAGCAGTCAATCGGGGTGGGGGACAGCACCTCCTGGCTACACCTTC. Amino acids: CASSQSGWGTAPPGYTF.

CDR3 nucleotide sequence: TGTGCCAGCAGTCCCCCCGCGGGTGAAGCTTTCTTT. It yields the protein CASSPPAGEAFF. V usage is TRBV6-2 or TRBV6-3 and J usage is TRBJ1-1; D remains ambiguous. Germline CDR1 reads MNHEY; CDR2 reads SVGEGT. The CDR3 runs 12 residues. With 5 bases removed from V and 7 bases from J, the gap between germline ends came to 11 bases.

The chain links TRBV23-1 to TRBJ1-3; 7 nucleotides align to TRBD1. TRBV23-1 is designated an ORF whose function remains uncertain. V shed 0 bases, J shed 4 bases, and the junction held 21 bases outside the gene matches. This CDR3 spans 21 amino acids. CDR3 amino acids: CASSQSTIPRSEQGNGNTIYF. The CDR3 nucleotides are TGCGCCAGCAGTCAATCTACCATCCCGAGGTCTGAACAGGGGAACGGAAACACCATATATTTT.

This clone was found once. The V call is TRBV5-1, the J call TRBJ1-3; maybe TRBD1 (5 bases). Germline CDR1 SGHRS, CDR2 YFSETQ. The CDR3 is made up of 15 amino acids. V lost 7 bases and J 0 bases, leaving 14 bases between the germline ends. CDR3 amino acids: CASRDFTSSGNTIYF. As DNA, the CDR3 is TGCGCCAGCCGGGACTTTACTAGCTCTGGAAACACCATATATTTT.

The J gene is TRBJ1-2, the V gene TRBV18; no clear D. The V gene's germline CDR1 is KGHSH and CDR2 LQKENI. Trimming left V 2 bases short and J 2 bases short, with 9 bases between. CDR3 length: 14 amino acids. This CDR3 reads CASSPSAENYGYTF. CDR3 sequence (DNA): TGTGCCAGCTCACCATCGGCAGAAAACTATGGCTACACCTTC.

The V call is TRBV24-1, the J call TRBJ2-5; 8 bases are shared with TRBD2. The junction had 10 bases not matched to a gene; V was cut back by 5 bases and J by 3 bases. The CDR3 totals 16 residues. Germline CDR1 and CDR2: KGHDR and SFDVKD. The DNA of the CDR3 is TGTGCCACCAGTGTTGCCTCCGGGACTAGTAAAGAGACCCAGTACTTC. Its translation is CATSVASGTSKETQYF.

This chain uses TRBV5-1 with TRBJ1-1; 11 bases align to TRBD1. J lost 0 bases, V lost 4 bases, and 5 bases had no gene match. The CDR3 sequence is 16 residues long. Germline V gene sequence: CDR1 SGHRS, CDR2 YFSETQ. CDR3 region: CASSEGTGGMNTEAFF. The CDR3 coding sequence is TGCGCCAGCAGCGAGGGGACAGGGGGTATGAACACTGAAGCTTTCTTT.

The rearrangement uses TRBV18 and TRBJ2-7, with D tentatively TRBD2 (7 bases). V was shortened by 6 bases and J by 7 bases, with 16 bases between the two germline ends. The length of the CDR3 is 13 residues. Germline V CDR1 and CDR2: KGHSH, LQKENI. CDR3 bases: TGTGCCAGCTCGACCCAGGGGAGGGATGAGCAGTACTTC. Its translation: CASSTQGRDEQYF. Combining the CDR3 with reference TRBV18 and TRBJ2-7 gives the whole variable domain NAGVMQNPRHLVRRRGQEARLRCSPMKGHSHVYWYRQLPEEGLKFMVYLQKENIIDESGMPKERFSAEFPKEGPSILRIQQVVRGDSAAYFCASSTQGRDEQYFGPGTRLTVT.

This clone has only one observation. This sequence joins TRBV5-1 and TRBJ2-2; D is uncertain. V was cut by 5 bases and J by 1 base, with 12 bases left in between. Germline assignment: CDR1 SGHRS and CDR2 YFSETQ. The CDR3 is made up of 15 amino acids. The CDR3, as DNA: TGCGCCAGCAGTCCCCCTGAGATGAACACCGGGGAGCTGTTTTTT. Translating it yields CASSPPEMNTGELFF.

This chain links TRBV7-8 with TRBJ1-2; D unresolved. Trimming cost V 5 bases and J 7 bases, with 14 bases left between them. The germline V gene encodes CDR1 SGHVS and CDR2 FQNEAQ. The CDR3 is made up of 13 amino acids. The CDR3 loop is CASSRGEGGGYTF. CDR3 in DNA: TGTGCCAGCAGCCGCGGGGAGGGTGGTGGCTACACCTTC.

The J gene is TRBJ1-5, the V gene TRBV28; D perhaps matches TRBD1 (6 bases). Germline values: CDR1 MDHEN, CDR2 SYDVKM. This CDR3 comprises 12 residues. Trimming cost V 6 bases and J 7 bases, with 10 bases left between them. This CDR3 reads CASREGDQPQHF. For the CDR3, the DNA is TGTGCCAGCAGGGAGGGGGACCAGCCCCAGCATTTT.

The chain has TRBV28 and TRBJ1-1; no clear D gene. Germline lookup yields CDR1 MDHEN and CDR2 SYDVKM. V was shortened by 4 bases and J by 8 bases, with 17 bases between the two germline ends. There are 14 residues in the CDR3. The DNA of the CDR3 is TGTGCCAGCAGTTCTCAATGGCTACCCAAGGAAGCTTTCTTT. Translation: CASSSQWLPKEAFF.

The J gene is TRBJ2-7, the V gene TRBV28, with 11 nucleotides matching TRBD2. The CDR3 runs 15 residues. Germline V gene data show CDR1 as MDHEN and CDR2 as SYDVKM. The junction had 4 bases not matched to a gene; V was cut back by 6 bases and J by 0 bases. CDR3 sequence (DNA): TGTGCCAGCAGACTAACTAGCGGGGGCTCCTACGAGCAGTACTTC. Protein product: CASRLTSGGSYEQYF.

V and J are TRBV5-1 and TRBJ2-1, with D perhaps TRBD2 (6 bases). V was shortened by 3 bases and J by 8 bases, with 21 bases between the two germline ends. The CDR3 covers 16 residues. Germline CDR1 reads SGHRS; CDR2 reads YFSETQ. Here the CDR3 reads CASSSAAAGPGDEQFF. DNA for the CDR3: TGCGCCAGCAGCTCCGCCGCGGCGGGGCCTGGGGATGAGCAGTTCTTC.

The chain couples TRBV12-1 to TRBJ2-7. TRBV12-1 is tagged as a pseudogene. The CDR3 totals 21 residues. The CDR3 protein is CASSFRGLRGSTSGLGDEQYF. For the CDR3, the DNA is TGTGCCAGCAGCTTTCGCGGGTTACGCGGGTCGACTTCAGGGTTGGGCGACGAGCAGTACTTC.

This clone was recorded only once. V usage is TRBV19 and J usage is TRBJ2-2; D assignment may be TRBD1 or TRBD2 (5 bases each). This CDR3 spans 14 amino acids. Germline lookup yields CDR1 LNHDA and CDR2 SQIVND (reference sequence). Trimming removed 9 bases at V and 5 bases at J, with 16 bases between. CDR3 residues: CASRDRAMTGELFF. The CDR3 region has the DNA TGTGCCAGCAGGGACCGGGCAATGACCGGGGAGCTGTTTTTT.

In this sample, this clone turned up once. The chain has TRBV4-3 and TRBJ2-7, with a possible D match to TRBD2 (6 bases). Germline lookup yields CDR1 LGHNA and CDR2 YSLEER. Trimming took off 1 base at V and 2 bases at J, with 15 bases between the two ends. This CDR3 has 16 residues. The CDR3 DNA reads as TGCGCCAGCAGCCAAGGGGCACGGGACTCTCCCTACGAGCAGTACTTC. Translating it yields CASSQGARDSPYEQYF.

The rearrangement links TRBV30 to TRBJ1-2; no clear D gene. CDR3 size: 16 residues. Germline CDR1 is GTSNPN and CDR2 is SVGIG (reference sequence). With 2 bases removed from V and 4 bases from J, the gap between germline ends came to 20 bases. CDR3 DNA: TGTGCCTGGAGTCTTACGGGCCATTCCCCTCCCTATGGCTACACCTTC. Encoded protein: CAWSLTGHSPPYGYTF.

The chain carries TRBV7-2 and TRBJ1-3; 7 nucleotides agree with TRBD1. The germline V gene encodes CDR1 SGHTA and CDR2 FQGNSA. J gave up 3 bases and V 1 base, and 6 bases lay outside the gene matches. This CDR3 is 16 amino acids long. The CDR3 DNA is TGTGCCAGCAGCTTAGGGAGGGGGCAAGGTGGAAACACCATATATTTT. Translating it yields CASSLGRGQGGNTIYF.

Of note for this clone: Compared with germline, one end of the junction differs, possibly owing to a read error. This sequence joins TRBV7-7 and TRBJ2-2, with 7 bases aligning to TRBD2. Germline V gene lookup returns CDR1 SSHAT and CDR2 FNYEAQ (reference sequence). The CDR3 spans 18 residues. Here the CDR3 reads CASSFSGPPAGLIGELFF. CDR3 in DNA: TGTGCTAGCAGCTTCTCCGGCCCTCCAGCGGGGTTAATCGGGGAGCTGTTTTTT. Filled out from reference TRBV7-7 and TRBJ2-2, the complete variable domain reads GAGVSQSPRYKVTKRGQDVTLRCDPISSHATLYWYQQALGQGPEFLTYFNYEAQPDKSGLPSDRFSAERPEGSISTLTIQRTEQRDSAMYRCASSFSGPPAGLIGELFFGEGSRLTVL.

V and J are TRBV5-1 and TRBJ1-2; D uncertain. This CDR3 has 14 amino acids. CDR1 is SGHRS and CDR2 is YFSETQ in the germline V gene. V gave up 0 bases and J gave up 5 bases, with 11 bases separating them. CDR3 sequence: CASSLGPDNYGYTF. The CDR3 DNA is TGCGCCAGCAGCTTGGGGCCAGATAATTATGGCTACACCTTC.

The rearrangement joins TRBV28 to TRBJ1-5, with 7 nucleotides matching TRBD1. The CDR3 loop spans 14 amino acids. Germline V gives CDR1 MDHEN, CDR2 SYDVKM. Germline trimming cut 6 bases from V and 6 bases from J; bases unmatched to any gene: 8. The CDR3 loop reads CASRPTGRSQPQHF. CDR3 DNA sequence: TGTGCCAGCAGACCGACAGGGCGAAGTCAGCCCCAGCATTTT.

The gene calls are TRBV27 and TRBJ1-1; 8 bases are shared with TRBD1. The germline gives CDR1 MNHEY, CDR2 SMNVEV (reference sequence). The CDR3 totals 17 residues. V was clipped by 2 bases and J by 1 base; unmatched bases: 9. CDR3 nucleotides: TGTGCCAGCAGTTTAGGGGGGACAGGCGGAGGGAACACTGAAGCTTTCTTT. Residues: CASSLGGTGGGNTEAFF.

The table lists this clone with a count of one. The V gene is TRBV19, the J gene TRBJ1-2; TRBD1 aligns across 8 bases. After removal of 4 bases from V and 2 bases from J, the junction contained 3 bases not matched to a gene. This CDR3 contains 14 residues. The germline V gene has CDR1 LNHDA and CDR2 SQIVND (reference sequence). CDR3 residues: CASSSRDRNYGYTF. CDR3 bases: TGTGCCAGTAGTAGCCGGGACAGGAACTATGGCTACACCTTC.

J is TRBJ1-2 and V is TRBV7-2; D remains ambiguous. Germline V gene lookup returns CDR1 SGHTA and CDR2 FQGNSA. V gave up 5 bases and J gave up 4 bases, with 11 bases separating them. There are 13 residues in the CDR3. CDR3 amino acids: CASSADKFYGYTF. In nucleotides, the CDR3 is TGTGCCAGCAGCGCCGACAAGTTCTATGGCTACACCTTC.

The gene calls are TRBV21-1 and TRBJ1-2; the table gives TRBD1 as D, unverified against the DNA. TRBV21-1 is given as a pseudogene. The CDR3 is made up of 12 amino acids. The CDR3 reads CANRLQGCGYTF. The CDR3 nucleotides read TGTGCCAACCGGCTACAGGGCTGTGGCTACACCTTC.

This chain uses TRBV19 with TRBJ2-3; 8 bases are a match to TRBD1. V dropped 4 bases and J dropped 4; count of bases not matched to a gene: 7. Germline V lookup: CDR1 LNHDA, CDR2 SQIVND (reference sequence). This CDR3 comprises 15 residues. For the CDR3, the DNA is TGTGCCAGTAGTACTCCAGGGGGCCGGGCAGATACGCAGTATTTT. Translating it yields CASSTPGGRADTQYF.

In its sample, this clone was seen a few times. The genes are TRBV7-8 and TRBJ2-7; 10 bases match TRBD1. The CDR3 runs to 15 residues. V was pared by 0 bases and J by 4 bases, with 3 bases of the junction left unmatched. Germline V gene lookup returns CDR1 SGHVS and CDR2 FQNEAQ. CDR3 protein: CASSLAGTGVYEQYF. DNA of the CDR3: TGTGCCAGCAGCTTAGCCGGGACAGGGGTGTACGAGCAGTACTTC.

The V call is TRBV10-3, the J call TRBJ2-7, with 9 bases identical to TRBD1. Germline loops: CDR1 ENHRY, CDR2 SYGVKD. The CDR3 is made up of 16 amino acids. J lost 2 bases, V lost 2 bases, and 7 bases had no gene match. The CDR3 loop reads CAISEGRGQGTYEQYF. Written as DNA, the CDR3 is TGTGCCATCAGTGAGGGGCGAGGACAGGGGACCTACGAGCAGTACTTC.